This T cell receptor beta chain was documented in a study of blood T cell repertoires in COVID-19. Study-level background: Sources were T cells, B-cell-depleted T cells, or PBMCs; the material itself was cDNA or gDNA.

The authors' processing: Counts of nucleated cells, estimated from reference gene primer amplification, were obtained. Here immunoSEQ multiplex PCR was the method, and the copy in TCRdb shows in-frame clones only, minus some. V and J calls and clone size are given by that table; D and trimming were obtained from the DNA. Of about 71,000 clones in the sample, approximately 89% were seen once. CDR3 size: 15 residues. Germline CDR1 reads SGHNT; CDR2 reads YYREEE (reference sequence). Notes on this clone: At one boundary the junction diverges from the germline segment, which might be a read error.

The sequencing input was peripheral blood. The sequence came from an elderly man with acute or convalescent COVID-19. The V and J genes are TRBV5-4 and TRBJ1-2; the match to TRBD1 covers 9 bases. CDR3 sequence: CASSLGQGSGYGYTF. The CDR3 DNA is TGTGCCAGCAGTTTGGGACAGGGAAGTGGCTATGGCTACACCTTC. The full variable domain, rest sourced from reference TRBV5-4 and TRBJ1-2, is ETGVTQSPTHLIKTRGQQVTLRCSSQSGHNTVSWYQQALGQGPQFIFQYYREEENGRGNFPPRFSGLQFPNYSSELNVNALELDDSALYLCASSLGQGSGYGYTFGSGTRLTVV.